This T cell receptor beta chain comes out of a study of cytomegalovirus exposure and HLA in healthy donors. Study-level information: The 90 to 150 validation repertoires, a later analysis reported, used the same platform as the roughly 660 repertoires from the first cohort.

Study findings and constraints: Researchers catalogued under 200 TCR beta chains as cytomegalovirus-associated. Under in vitro conditions, three CMV-associated chains were confirmed as specific for CMV antigens.

Donors came from a validation cohort of fewer than 150 subjects, distinct from the first 666-subject cohort. The sample holds a few counts of this clone. As yet, its antigen is unknown. The assay was immunoSEQ multiplex PCR, and TCRdb's table has in-frame clones only and misses some. The data show about 170,000 clones, over 85% seen once. There are 13 residues in the CDR3. CDR1 SGHTA and CDR2 FQGTGA come from the germline V gene. With V trimmed by 5 bases and J by 6 bases, 2 bases remained unmatched. This sequence joins TRBV7-3 and TRBJ2-2; 8 bases agree with TRBD2. Sequencing was performed on PBMCs. This sequence originates from a man aged 18-30 years in good health and CMV-seropositive. The CDR3 region is CASSQTSAGELFF. The DNA for the CDR3 is TGTGCCAGCAGCCAGACTAGCGCCGGGGAGCTGTTTTTT. Using reference TRBV7-3 and TRBJ2-2 for the parts outside the CDR3, the full variable domain is GAGVSQTPSNKVTEKGKYVELRCDPISGHTALYWYRQSLGQGPEFLIYFQGTGAADDSGLPNDRFFAVRPEGSVSTLKIQRTERGDSAVYLCASSQTSAGELFFGEGSRLTVL.